The following is a TCR beta chain sequence with its context. The data are from a study of blood T cell repertoires in COVID-19. The CDR3 is 13 amino acids. CDR1 and CDR2 from the germline V gene are LNHNV and YYDKDF (reference sequence). The V end lost 1 base, the J end lost 5 bases, and 8 bases lay between the germline ends. Produced via immunoSEQ multiplex PCR; TCRdb's table is partial and in-frame only. The table records over 70,000 clones, 82% of them present only once. The clonotype comes from a woman aged 60-75 years with acute or convalescent COVID-19. V is TRBV15 and J is TRBJ1-2; no definite D call. Sequenced material: peripheral blood. The CDR3 DNA is TGTGCCACCAGCAGAGGGCGGGTTTATGGCTACACCTTC. As protein: CATSRGRVYGYTF.